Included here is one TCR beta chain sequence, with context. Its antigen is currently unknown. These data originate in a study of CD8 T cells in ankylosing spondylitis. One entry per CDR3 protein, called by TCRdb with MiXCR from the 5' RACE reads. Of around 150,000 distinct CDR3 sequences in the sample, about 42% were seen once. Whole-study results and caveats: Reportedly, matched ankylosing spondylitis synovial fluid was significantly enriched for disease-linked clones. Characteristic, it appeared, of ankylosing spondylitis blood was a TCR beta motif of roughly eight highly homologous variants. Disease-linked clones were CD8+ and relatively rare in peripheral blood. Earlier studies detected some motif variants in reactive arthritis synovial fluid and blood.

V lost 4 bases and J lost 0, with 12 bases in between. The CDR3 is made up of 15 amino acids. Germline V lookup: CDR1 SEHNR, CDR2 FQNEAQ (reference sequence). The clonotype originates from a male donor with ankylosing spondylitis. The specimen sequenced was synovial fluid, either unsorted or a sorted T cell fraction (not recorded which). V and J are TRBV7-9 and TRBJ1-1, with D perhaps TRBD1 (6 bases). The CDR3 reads CASSSPTGLNTEAFF. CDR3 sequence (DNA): TGTGCCAGCAGCTCCCCGACAGGTCTGAACACTGAAGCTTTCTTT. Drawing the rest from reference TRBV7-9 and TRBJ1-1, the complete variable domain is DTGVSQNPRHKITKRGQNVTFRCDPISEHNRLYWYRQTLGQGPEFLTYFQNEAQLEKSRLLSDRFSAERPKGSFSTLEIQRTEQGDSAMYLCASSSPTGLNTEAFFGQGTRLTVV.